The 11 T cell receptor beta chains below were found in one sample sequenced in a study of technical replicates of blood from four donors. TCRdb keeps only in-frame clones here, not all; method: immunoSEQ multiplex PCR. The sample includes about 89,000 clones, about 94% of them seen just once. The material sequenced was T cells isolated from PBMCs. These receptor sequences come from a human donor in good health.

The chain carries TRBV6-5 and TRBJ1-3; D may be TRBD1 (5 bases). This CDR3 spans 15 amino acids. Deletions cut 6 bases from V and 0 bases from J, with 12 bases between. Germline CDR1 MNHEY, CDR2 SVGAGI. CDR3 nucleotides: TGTGCCAGCAGAGGGGATACCGACTCTGGAAACACCATATATTTT. Encoded protein: CASRGDTDSGNTIYF.

V and J are TRBV10-1 and TRBJ2-1; 10 bases agree with TRBD1. The CDR3 has 14 amino acids. Germline values: CDR1 WNHNN, CDR2 SYGVQD (reference sequence). Trimming cost V 6 bases and J 6 bases; bases outside gene matches: 5. CDR3 nucleotide sequence: TGCGCCAGCAGCCCCGGGACAGGGGCCAATGAGCAGTTCTTC. Protein sequence: CASSPGTGANEQFF.

In nucleotides, the CDR3 is TGTGCCAGCTCACTCGCGGGAGGTTACAATGAGCAGTTCTTC. Encoded protein: CASSLAGGYNEQFF. The chain recombines TRBV18 with TRBJ2-1, with TRBD2 matching over 8 bases. The CDR3 length is 14 residues. Germline-derived CDR1 and CDR2 are KGHSH and LQKENI. The V and J ends lost 4 bases and 4 bases, in that order; junction bases with no gene match: 3.

This rearrangement joins TRBV6-5 to TRBJ2-1; 8 bases line up with TRBD1. V lost 7 bases and J lost 0; bases outside the gene matches: 5. The CDR3 spans 15 residues. In germline, CDR1 is MNHEY, CDR2 SVGAGI. The CDR3 DNA reads TGTGCCAGCACCCTAACAGGGGGCTCCTACAATGAGCAGTTCTTC. It is translated as CASTLTGGSYNEQFF.

V and J are TRBV5-1 and TRBJ2-2; 10 bases line up with TRBD2. With V trimmed by 0 bases and J by 2 bases, 4 bases remained unmatched. From germline, CDR1 is SGHRS and CDR2 YFSETQ. The CDR3 has 17 amino acids. The CDR3 protein is CASSLGSGGPNTGELFF. The CDR3 bases are TGCGCCAGCAGCTTGGGTAGCGGGGGGCCAAACACCGGGGAGCTGTTTTTT.

In this sample, this clone turned up once. This rearrangement joins TRBV13 to TRBJ2-7; the D gene is possibly TRBD1 (6 bases). Trimming shortened V by 5 bases and J by 0 bases, and 14 bases separated the two germline ends. The germline V gene has CDR1 PRHDT and CDR2 FYEKMQ (reference sequence). The CDR3 totals 15 residues. CDR3 residues: CASSATGGSSYEQYF. CDR3 nucleotides: TGTGCCAGCAGCGCGACAGGTGGTAGCTCCTACGAGCAGTACTTC.

The V and J genes are TRBV18 and TRBJ2-1, with 9 bases that match TRBD2. V lost 1 base, J lost 5 bases, and 3 bases stayed unmatched. The germline V gene has CDR1 KGHSH and CDR2 LQKENI. The CDR3 contains 15 residues. In nucleotides, the CDR3 is TGTGCCAGCTCACCACTCCTAGCGGGACACAATGAGCAGTTCTTC. This sequence encodes CASSPLLAGHNEQFF.

The chain uses TRBV12-5 and TRBJ1-4, with D hard to call. This CDR3 is 16 amino acids long. CDR1 and CDR2 from the germline V gene are LGHNT and FRNRAP. V lost 0 bases, J lost 3 bases, and 11 bases lay in between. The CDR3 here is CASGLVRERANEKLFF. DNA of the CDR3: TGTGCTAGTGGTTTGGTACGGGAGCGAGCTAATGAAAAACTGTTTTTT.

The chain links TRBV28 to TRBJ2-1; possible D gene TRBD2, 6 bases. This CDR3 has 15 residues. Per germline, CDR1 MDHEN and CDR2 SYDVKM. V lost 5 bases to trimming and J lost 8 bases, with 19 bases between them. DNA of the CDR3: TGTGCCAGCAGTACGTCCGGGAGAGCAGGCGATGAGCAGTTCTTC. Translation gives CASSTSGRAGDEQFF. The complete variable domain, with remaining parts taken from reference TRBV28 and TRBJ2-1, reads DVKVTQSSRYLVKRTGEKVFLECVQDMDHENMFWYRQDPGLGLRLIYFSYDVKMKEKGDIPEGYSVSREKKERFSLILESASTNQTSMYLCASSTSGRAGDEQFFGPGTRLTVL.

The chain is built from TRBV5-4 and TRBJ2-5; D is unclear. CDR1 and CDR2 (germline): SGHNT, YYREEE (reference sequence). The length of the CDR3 is 13 residues. V shed 5 bases and J shed 5 bases, with 13 bases lying between them. Here the CDR3 reads CASSWAIGETQYF. The CDR3 DNA is TGTGCCAGCAGTTGGGCCATTGGGGAGACCCAGTACTTC. Full variable domain (outside the CDR3, taken from reference TRBV5-4 and TRBJ2-5): ETGVTQSPTHLIKTRGQQVTLRCSSQSGHNTVSWYQQALGQGPQFIFQYYREEENGRGNFPPRFSGLQFPNYSSELNVNALELDDSALYLCASSWAIGETQYFGPGTRLLVL.

This clone was seen a single time. V gene TRBV23-1 combines with J gene TRBJ2-2; D not resolved. TRBV23-1 counts as an open reading frame of uncertain function. Trimming shortened V by 4 bases and J by 0 bases, and 18 bases separated the two germline ends. The CDR3 spans 18 residues. CDR3 sequence: CASSRQYETHANTGELFF. CDR3 DNA: TGCGCCAGCAGTCGACAATACGAAACTCACGCGAACACCGGGGAGCTGTTTTTT.